The 29 T cell receptor beta chains below come from one sample, sequenced in a study of blood T cell repertoires in COVID-19. Only in-frame clones appear in the TCRdb table, and some are missing; sequencing was by immunoSEQ multiplex PCR. Among about 38,000 clones, more than 70% were seen once, and the ten largest hold approximately 32%. Source material: peripheral blood. The source is an older man with active COVID-19.

This chain links TRBV6-5 with TRBJ2-1; 14 bases fit TRBD2. This CDR3 has 15 residues. The junction had 5 bases not matched to a gene; V was cut back by 6 bases and J by 7 bases. CDR1 is MNHEY, CDR2 SVGAGI, per germline. The CDR3 is CASRGTSGSLNEQFF. The DNA of the CDR3 is TGTGCCAGCAGGGGGACTAGCGGGAGCTTGAATGAGCAGTTCTTC.

V and J are TRBV5-1 and TRBJ1-2; D call uncertain. The CDR3 sequence is 15 residues long. V was cut by 0 bases and J by 0 bases, with 9 bases left in between. In germline, CDR1 is SGHRS, CDR2 YFSETQ. CDR3 sequence (DNA): TGCGCCAGCAGCTTGGCGGGCGGGGCTAACTATGGCTACACCTTC. Its protein product is CASSLAGGANYGYTF.

The chain employs TRBV28 and TRBJ1-4; tentatively, D is TRBD1 (5 bases). Trimming removed 10 bases from V and 8 bases from J, with 14 bases in between. The CDR3 loop spans 12 amino acids. The germline V gene has CDR1 MDHEN and CDR2 SYDVKM. The DNA of the CDR3 is TGTGCCACCCGTCAGGGCTTGGAAAAACTGTTTTTT. Translating it yields CATRQGLEKLFF.

The chain links TRBV6-5 to TRBJ2-7, with TRBD1 as a possible D gene (6 bases). Germline V gene lookup returns CDR1 MNHEY and CDR2 SVGAGI. The CDR3 length is 15 residues. Trimming stripped 6 bases from V and 2 bases from J, with 17 bases between. This chain's CDR3 is CASSLPRDIPYEQYF. CDR3 nucleotide sequence: TGTGCCAGCAGCCTCCCCCGGGACATCCCCTACGAGCAGTACTTC.

This chain links TRBV5-4 with TRBJ2-1; 11 positions agree with TRBD2. V lost 0 bases, J lost 2 bases, and 1 base stayed unmatched. The CDR3 spans 16 residues. Looked up from germline, CDR1 is SGHNT and CDR2 is YYREEE (reference sequence). CDR3 DNA sequence: TGTGCCAGCAGCTTGGTAGCGGGGGGGCCCTACAATGAGCAGTTCTTC. It codes for CASSLVAGGPYNEQFF.

This clone was detected only once. The V gene is TRBV2, the J gene TRBJ2-7, with D possibly being TRBD1 (6 bases). Germline V gene lookup returns CDR1 SNHLY and CDR2 FYNNEI. CDR3 length equals 14 residues. The V end lost 7 bases, the J end lost 2 bases, and 15 bases lay between the germline ends. Written as DNA, the CDR3 is TGTGCCAGCAACAGACAGGTTGGGGCCTACGAGCAGTACTTC. It encodes CASNRQVGAYEQYF.

This clone turned up a few times. The rearrangement uses TRBV5-4 and TRBJ1-3; 7 positions agree with TRBD1. CDR1 and CDR2 (germline): SGHNT, YYREEE (reference sequence). This CDR3 has 14 amino acids. Trimming cost V 0 bases and J 4 bases; bases outside gene matches: 1. The CDR3 DNA is TGTGCCAGCAGCTTGGGACAGGGAGGAAACACCATATATTTT. It encodes CASSLGQGGNTIYF.

This chain joins TRBV18 and TRBJ2-5; 8 bases are shared with TRBD2. Germline V gene data show CDR1 as KGHSH and CDR2 as LQKENI. Losses at the gene ends were 2 bases for V and 5 bases for J; bases not matched to a gene: 7. The CDR3 consists of 15 residues. DNA of the CDR3: TGTGCCAGCTCACCAGTCGGGGGGGCCGGGGAGACCCAGTACTTC. Protein: CASSPVGGAGETQYF.

This rearrangement joins TRBV7-8 to TRBJ2-3; 8 nucleotides align to TRBD2. The CDR3 totals 14 residues. Germline CDR1 is SGHVS and CDR2 is FQNEAQ. V lost 10 bases, J lost 6 bases, and 12 bases stayed unmatched. The CDR3: CATQARGGSDTQYF. CDR3 nucleotide sequence: TGTGCCACCCAAGCCCGGGGGGGCTCGGATACGCAGTATTTT.

The sample holds one count of this clone. J is TRBJ2-1 and V is TRBV2, with 13 positions matching TRBD2. The V and J ends lost 6 bases and 2 bases, in that order; junction bases with no gene match: 13. CDR3 length: 19 residues. CDR1 and CDR2 from the germline V gene are SNHLY and FYNNEI. CDR3 DNA sequence: TGTGCCAGCAGCCCCAGGACTAGCGGGGGACCCCTTCCCTACAATGAGCAGTTCTTC. This translates into CASSPRTSGGPLPYNEQFF.

The chain couples TRBV4-2 to TRBJ1-6, with 7 positions matching TRBD1. The junction had 5 bases not matched to a gene; V was cut back by 0 bases and J by 6 bases. Germline V gene lookup returns CDR1 LGHNA and CDR2 YNFKEQ. The CDR3 has 16 residues. CDR3 loop: CASSQETGVANSPLHF. The CDR3 nucleotides read TGTGCCAGCAGCCAAGAAACAGGGGTTGCTAATTCACCCCTCCACTTT.

The chain carries TRBV28 and TRBJ2-5, with D hard to call. V lost 5 bases and J lost 5, with 12 bases in between. Germline-derived CDR1 and CDR2 are MDHEN and SYDVKM. The CDR3 consists of 13 residues. The CDR3 bases are TGTGCCAGCAGTGGCCAGTTTATGGAGACCCAGTACTTC. Its translation: CASSGQFMETQYF.

The chain employs TRBV19 and TRBJ2-3, with TRBD1 matching over 9 bases. V was pared by 6 bases and J by 7 bases, with 8 bases of the junction left unmatched. CDR3 size: 14 residues. The germline V gene has CDR1 LNHDA and CDR2 SQIVND (reference sequence). The CDR3 DNA sequence: TGTGCCAGTAGCCCTACAGGGGGCGCAAATACGCAGTATTTT. It translates to CASSPTGGANTQYF.

The V gene is TRBV7-8, the J gene TRBJ1-5; TRBD1 agrees at 11 bases. The length of the CDR3 is 17 residues. Germline V lookup: CDR1 SGHVS, CDR2 FQNEAQ. V was pared by 4 bases and J by 1 base, with 6 bases of the junction left unmatched. The CDR3 spells CASSSRTGGGSNQPQHF. The CDR3 DNA reads as TGTGCCAGCAGCTCAAGGACAGGGGGCGGGAGCAATCAGCCCCAGCATTTT.

The chain recombines TRBV14 with TRBJ2-1, with TRBD2 as a possible D gene (7 bases). Trimming removed 4 bases from V and 4 bases from J, with 17 bases in between. Germline loops: CDR1 SGHDN, CDR2 FVKESK. The CDR3 runs to 16 residues. The CDR3: CASSPKGGNLYNEQFF. In DNA, the CDR3 is TGTGCCAGCAGCCCGAAGGGGGGGAATCTTTACAATGAGCAGTTCTTC.

The chain carries TRBV6-5 and TRBJ1-1; no clear D gene. This CDR3 has 12 residues. Germline V CDR1 and CDR2: MNHEY, SVGAGI. Trimming took off 4 bases at V and 2 bases at J, with 5 bases between the two ends. CDR3 coding DNA: TGTGCCAGCAGTTCCCGTAACACTGAAGCTTTCTTT. Amino acids: CASSSRNTEAFF.

V and J are TRBV5-1 and TRBJ1-4, with TRBD1 as a possible D gene (6 bases). The germline V gene encodes CDR1 SGHRS and CDR2 YFSETQ. V was shortened by 2 bases and J by 3 bases, with 8 bases between the two germline ends. The CDR3 sequence is 14 residues long. CDR3 nucleotide sequence: TGCGCCAGCAGCTTACAGGGTTCTAATGAAAAACTGTTTTTT. It yields the protein CASSLQGSNEKLFF.

V gene TRBV6-4 combines with J gene TRBJ2-1; 14 nucleotides agree with TRBD2. This CDR3 has 15 residues. The trim removed 6 bases at V and 8 bases at J, leaving 6 bases unmatched. Germline CDR1 and CDR2: MRHNA and SNTAGT. The CDR3 DNA reads as TGTGCCAGCAGCTCCGGGACTAGCGGGAGTTATGAGCAGTTCTTC. This translates into CASSSGTSGSYEQFF.

The rearrangement joins TRBV10-3 to TRBJ2-7; 10 nucleotides match TRBD1. The CDR3 has 16 amino acids. CDR1 and CDR2 (germline): ENHRY, SYGVKD. V dropped 2 bases and J dropped 3; count of bases not matched to a gene: 7. For the CDR3, the DNA is TGTGCCATCAGTGAGAATAGGGGGACAGGGGTCTACGAGCAGTACTTC. Translating it yields CAISENRGTGVYEQYF.

The rearrangement uses TRBV3-1 (or the pseudogene TRBV3-2) and TRBJ2-7; 8 bases match TRBD2. This CDR3 region has 17 residues. Germline-derived CDR1 and CDR2 are LGHDT and YNNKEL (reference sequence). With V trimmed by 0 bases and J by 1 base, 8 bases remained unmatched. The CDR3 sequence: CASSQDPASGRSYEQYF. In DNA, the CDR3 is TGTGCCAGCAGCCAAGATCCCGCTAGCGGGCGGTCCTACGAGCAGTACTTC.

This clone appeared a few times. The CDR3 reads CAISEGRGRGDEKLFF. In nucleotides, the CDR3 is TGTGCCATCAGTGAAGGCAGGGGGCGAGGTGATGAAAAACTGTTTTTT. The chain carries TRBV10-3 and TRBJ1-4; TRBD1 agrees at 8 bases. V was clipped by 3 bases and J by 6 bases; unmatched bases: 9. There are 16 residues in the CDR3. Per germline, CDR1 ENHRY and CDR2 SYGVKD.

The rearrangement links TRBV9 to TRBJ1-6; 7 bases match TRBD1. The ends lost 0 bases at V and 10 bases at J; junction bases unmatched: 7. The CDR3 covers 15 residues. Germline-derived CDR1 and CDR2 are SGDLS and YYNGEE. The CDR3 region has the DNA TGTGCCAGCAGCGTAGGCCAGGGGGTAAGGTCACCCCTCCACTTT. This translates into CASSVGQGVRSPLHF.

The chain recombines TRBV7-9 with TRBJ1-2; TRBD1 is a possible D gene (6 bases). Germline V CDR1 and CDR2: SEHNR, FQNEAQ (reference sequence). The CDR3 sequence is 15 residues long. V was cut by 5 bases and J by 2 bases, with 15 bases left in between. The CDR3 protein is CASSPRGAVNYGYTF. In nucleotides, the CDR3 is TGTGCCAGCAGCCCCAGGGGAGCCGTGAACTATGGCTACACCTTC.

This chain uses TRBV3-1 (or the pseudogene TRBV3-2) with TRBJ2-1; 8 bases match TRBD2. With V trimmed by 0 bases and J by 5 bases, 6 bases remained unmatched. This CDR3 is built from 16 residues. The V gene's germline CDR1 is LGHDT and CDR2 YNNKEL (reference sequence). CDR3 sequence reads: CASSQDPPSGHNEQFF. In DNA form, the CDR3 reads TGTGCCAGCAGCCAAGATCCCCCTAGCGGGCACAATGAGCAGTTCTTC.

This chain joins TRBV19 and TRBJ2-5; 9 positions agree with TRBD2. Germline V gene data show CDR1 as LNHDA and CDR2 as SQIVND (reference sequence). Losses at the gene ends were 3 bases for V and 2 bases for J; bases not matched to a gene: 7. The CDR3 covers 16 residues. The CDR3 DNA is TGTGCCAGTAGTATGGCCGGGGCGGGGGGGCAAGAGACCCAGTACTTC. This sequence encodes CASSMAGAGGQETQYF.

The chain carries TRBV7-3 and TRBJ2-2; D uncertain. Germline loops: CDR1 SGHTA, CDR2 FQGTGA. V gave up 2 bases and J gave up 5 bases, with 6 bases separating them. The CDR3 is 13 amino acids. The CDR3 coding sequence is TGTGCCAGCAGCTTATCAGCGACCGGGGAGCTGTTTTTT. Its translation: CASSLSATGELFF.

The chain recombines TRBV25-1 with TRBJ2-5; 7 bases are a match to TRBD2. Germline CDR1 reads MGHDK; CDR2 reads SYGVNS. The CDR3 has 14 amino acids. Germline trimming cut 2 bases from V and 5 bases from J; bases unmatched to any gene: 5. CDR3: CASSENWGGETQYF. In DNA, the CDR3 is TGTGCCAGCAGTGAAAATTGGGGAGGGGAGACCCAGTACTTC.

This clone was seen a few times. The chain is built from TRBV27 and TRBJ1-1, with a tentative D call TRBD1 (5 bases). The CDR3 sequence is 13 residues long. The germline V gene has CDR1 MNHEY and CDR2 SMNVEV (reference sequence). Trimming cost V 5 bases and J 7 bases, with 14 bases left between them. The CDR3 DNA is TGTGCCAGCAGTGGGCCGGGACTTCTTGAAGCTTTCTTT. Translated, it gives CASSGPGLLEAFF.

The chain couples TRBV6-5 to TRBJ1-1, with 7 bases matching TRBD1. The germline V gene has CDR1 MNHEY and CDR2 SVGAGI. The CDR3 has 14 amino acids. The V gene end was trimmed by 5 bases and the J gene end by 5 bases; junction bases not matched to a gene: 8. The CDR3 DNA is TGTGCCAGCAGTATGCGACAGGGTCGGACTGAAGCTTTCTTT. This translates into CASSMRQGRTEAFF.